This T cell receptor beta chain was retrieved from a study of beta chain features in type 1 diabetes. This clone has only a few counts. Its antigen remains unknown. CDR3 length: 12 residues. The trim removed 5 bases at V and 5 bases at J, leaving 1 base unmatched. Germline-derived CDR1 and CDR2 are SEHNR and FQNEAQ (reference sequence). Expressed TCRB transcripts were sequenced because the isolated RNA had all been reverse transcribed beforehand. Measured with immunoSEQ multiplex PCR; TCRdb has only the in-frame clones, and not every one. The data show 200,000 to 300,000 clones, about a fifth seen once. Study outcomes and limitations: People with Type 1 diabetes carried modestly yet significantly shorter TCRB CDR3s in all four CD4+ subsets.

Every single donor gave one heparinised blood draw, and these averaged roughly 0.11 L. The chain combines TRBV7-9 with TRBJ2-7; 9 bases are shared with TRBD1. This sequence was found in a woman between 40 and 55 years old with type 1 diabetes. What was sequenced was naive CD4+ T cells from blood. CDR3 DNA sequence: TGTGCCAGCAGCCGGACAGGGGACGAGCAGTACTTC. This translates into CASSRTGDEQYF.